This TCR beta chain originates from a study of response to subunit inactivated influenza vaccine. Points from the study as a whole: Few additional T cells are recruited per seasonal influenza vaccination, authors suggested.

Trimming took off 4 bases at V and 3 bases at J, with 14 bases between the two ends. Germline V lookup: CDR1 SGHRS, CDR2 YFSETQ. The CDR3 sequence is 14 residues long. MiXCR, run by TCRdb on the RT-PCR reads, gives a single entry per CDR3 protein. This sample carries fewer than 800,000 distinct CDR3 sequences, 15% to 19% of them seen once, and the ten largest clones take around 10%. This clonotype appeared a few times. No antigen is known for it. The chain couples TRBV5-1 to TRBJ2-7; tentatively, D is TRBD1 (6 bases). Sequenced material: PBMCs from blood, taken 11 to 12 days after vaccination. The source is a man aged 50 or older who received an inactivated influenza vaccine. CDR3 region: CASSPGQQGYEQYF. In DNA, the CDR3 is TGCGCCAGCAGCCCCGGGCAACAGGGCTACGAGCAGTACTTC.